The rows below give T cell receptor beta chains drawn from one sample of a study of cytomegalovirus exposure and HLA in healthy donors. Libraries were prepared by immunoSEQ multiplex PCR; TCRdb keeps only in-frame clonotypes and omits some of them. This table has 150,000 to 200,000 clones, 85% to 90% appearing once. What was sequenced was PBMCs. These receptors all come from a woman aged 18-29 years in good health and CMV-seropositive. Each CDR3 is given with its conserved first and last residue. D genes are given only for firm matches. Rows may omit the clone size; those that give it use once, few, many or a size class.

j_call d_call clone_size v_call cdr3_nt cdr3_aa
TRBJ2-7 . . TRBV29-1 TGCAGCGTTGAAGACGGGGTCACCTACGAGCAGTACTTC CSVEDGVTYEQYF
TRBJ1-5 . . TRBV27 TGTGCCAGCAGTTTTCGAAGGAGTAGCAATCAGCCCCAGCATTTT CASSFRRSSNQPQHF
TRBJ2-5 . . TRBV5-6 TGTGCCAGCAGCTACAGGGTAGGAAAAGAGACCCAGTACTTC CASSYRVGKETQYF
TRBJ1-1 . . TRBV20-1 TGCAGTGCTAGTGGCCCAGTTGAAGCTTTCTTT CSASGPVEAFF
TRBJ2-2 TRBD2 . TRBV11-3 TGTGCCAGCAGCTTCCTTCGACTAGCGGCCGGGGAGCTGTTTTTT CASSFLRLAAGELFF
TRBJ2-7 TRBD1 few TRBV19 TGTGCCAGTCGGGACAGGGGCTACGAGCAGTACTTC CASRDRGYEQYF
TRBJ2-5 TRBD1 . TRBV7-9 TGTGCCAGCAGCCCCGAAGCACCAGGGGGCGGGAAGACCCAGTACTTC CASSPEAPGGGKTQYF
TRBJ2-7 . . TRBV4-1 TGCGCCAGCAGCCAAGGGGCCCAAACCTACGAGCAGTACTTC CASSQGAQTYEQYF
TRBJ2-7 . . TRBV30 TGTGCCTGGAGCGGGAGCACCTACGAGCAGTACTTC CAWSGSTYEQYF
TRBJ2-7 . many TRBV6-5 TGTGCCAGCAGCCCCATGAGCGACGAGCAGTACTTC CASSPMSDEQYF